The next 18 T cell receptor beta chains were all read from a single sample in a study of blood T cells in healthy people across ages. A J-beta primer mix and a sample-barcoded 5' primer were used in a second PCR of about 6 to 12 cycles. MiXCR was run by TCRdb on the 5' RACE reads, yielding one entry per CDR3 protein. The data show more than 1,000,000 distinct CDR3 sequences, almost 25% seen once. These records were also assigned to another study, of T cells of mothers and their children.

Source material: blood. The source is a girl aged 2-9 years in good health.

The rearrangement links TRBV5-1 to TRBJ1-4, with D maybe TRBD1 (5 bases). V shed 4 bases and J shed 0 bases, with 10 bases lying between them. This CDR3 is 15 amino acids long. CDR1 is SGHRS and CDR2 is YFSETQ in the germline V gene. This CDR3 reads CASSRDRTTNEKLFF. In DNA form, the CDR3 reads TGCGCCAGCAGCAGGGACCGAACAACTAATGAAAAACTGTTTTTT.

This clonotype was seen only a few times. The chain recombines TRBV5-6 with TRBJ2-7; D may correspond to TRBD1 or TRBD2 (6 bases each). V gave up 0 bases and J gave up 2 bases, with 12 bases separating them. There are 15 residues in the CDR3. CDR1 SGHDT and CDR2 YYEEEE come from the germline V gene. CDR3 sequence reads: CASSLVRGPTYEQYF. In DNA form, the CDR3 reads TGTGCCAGCAGCTTGGTCCGGGGGCCAACCTACGAGCAGTACTTC.

This clonotype has a handful of counts. The CDR3 reads CSVERGVRKTQYF. The DNA of the CDR3 is TGCAGCGTTGAGAGGGGTGTGAGAAAGACCCAGTACTTC. This sequence joins TRBV29-1 and TRBJ2-5, with D tentatively TRBD1 or TRBD2 (5 bases each). CDR1 SQVTM and CDR2 ANQGSEA come from the germline V gene. V was pared by 3 bases and J by 6 bases, with 14 bases between. CDR3 length equals 13 residues.

The chain joins TRBV10-3 to TRBJ2-7; D is undetermined. Per germline, CDR1 ENHRY and CDR2 SYGVKD. The V and J ends lost 0 bases and 5 bases respectively, with 14 bases between them. The CDR3 sequence is 15 residues long. The CDR3 DNA reads as TGTGCCATCAGTGAGTCGAGGACCCTGCCTAACGAGCAGTACTTC. It is translated as CAISESRTLPNEQYF.

The J gene is TRBJ2-1, the V gene TRBV20-1; 7 bases align to TRBD2. CDR1 is DFQATT, CDR2 SNEGSKA, per germline (reference sequence). The CDR3 loop spans 16 amino acids. The V and J ends lost 1 base and 0 bases, in that order; junction bases with no gene match: 6. Written as DNA, the CDR3 is TGCAGTGCTAGAGTGGCTAGCGGTAACTCCTACAATGAGCAGTTCTTC. Its translation: CSARVASGNSYNEQFF.

The chain uses TRBV6-2 or TRBV6-3 and TRBJ2-7; the D gene is possibly TRBD2 (6 bases). Trimming stripped 7 bases from V and 2 bases from J, with 18 bases between. The CDR3 runs to 15 residues. Germline V gene data show CDR1 as MNHEY and CDR2 as SVGEGT. The CDR3 loop is CASTGEDYFTYEQYF. The CDR3, as DNA: TGTGCCAGCACCGGCGAGGACTATTTTACCTACGAGCAGTACTTC.

V gene TRBV20-1 combines with J gene TRBJ2-3, with 8 positions matching TRBD1. The CDR3 covers 15 residues. Germline trimming cut 6 bases from V and 5 bases from J; bases unmatched to any gene: 13. CDR1 and CDR2 from the germline V gene are DFQATT and SNEGSKA (reference sequence). The CDR3 bases are TGCAGTGCCCCAGGGGGCCAATTTAGTTTAGATACGCAGTATTTT. Translating it yields CSAPGGQFSLDTQYF.

This chain uses TRBV5-6 with TRBJ2-1; 9 bases agree with TRBD2. V was pared by 1 base and J by 7 bases, with 6 bases of the junction left unmatched. The CDR3 loop spans 15 amino acids. Germline loops: CDR1 SGHDT, CDR2 YYEEEE. The CDR3 loop reads CASSLRSGGRNEQFF. The CDR3 DNA follows: TGTGCCAGCAGCTTGAGAAGCGGGGGGCGGAATGAGCAGTTCTTC. Filled out from reference TRBV5-6 and TRBJ2-1, the complete variable domain reads DAGVTQSPTHLIKTRGQQVTLRCSPKSGHDTVSWYQQALGQGPQFIFQYYEEEERQRGNFPDRFSGHQFPNYSSELNVNALLLGDSALYLCASSLRSGGRNEQFFGPGTRLTVL.

The V and J genes are TRBV7-9 and TRBJ1-1; D is possibly TRBD1 (6 bases). The CDR3 is made up of 13 amino acids. The V gene lost 4 bases and the J gene lost 3 bases, with 9 bases spanning the gap. CDR1 SEHNR and CDR2 FQNEAQ come from the germline V gene (reference sequence). CDR3 sequence reads: CASSSQGHTEAFF. The CDR3, as DNA: TGTGCCAGCAGCTCTCAGGGGCACACTGAAGCTTTCTTT.

CDR3 region: CASSLKEGTEAFF. The DNA for the CDR3 is TGTGCCAGCAGCTTAAAGGAGGGCACTGAAGCTTTCTTT. This chain connects TRBV7-6 to TRBJ1-1; D is unclear. Germline values: CDR1 SGHVS, CDR2 FNYEAQ. Trimming took off 2 bases at V and 4 bases at J, with 8 bases between the two ends. The CDR3 runs 13 residues.

This chain connects TRBV15 to TRBJ1-2; D not resolved. V was cut by 5 bases and J by 4 bases, with 14 bases left in between. The CDR3 length is 14 residues. Germline-derived CDR1 and CDR2 are LNHNV and YYDKDF (reference sequence). CDR3 residues: CATSAAQIAYGYTF. Here the CDR3 DNA reads TGTGCCACCAGCGCCGCTCAAATCGCCTATGGCTACACCTTC.

This clonotype was seen only a few times. The rearrangement links TRBV29-1 to TRBJ2-3, with D perhaps TRBD1 or TRBD2 (5 bases each). CDR1 is SQVTM, CDR2 ANQGSEA, per germline. The ends were cut back, 0 bases at V and 11 bases at J, with 12 bases in the middle. The CDR3 consists of 12 residues. This CDR3 is CSVEEPGDRQYF. The CDR3 coding sequence is TGCAGCGTTGAAGAACCTGGGGACCGGCAGTATTTT.

The rearrangement uses TRBV28 and TRBJ2-3; either TRBD1 or TRBD2 may supply D (5 bases each). The CDR3 is 15 residues long. Germline-derived CDR1 and CDR2 are MDHEN and SYDVKM. Trimming shortened V by 3 bases and J by 4 bases, and 14 bases separated the two germline ends. The CDR3 bases are TGTGCCAGCAGTTTTATCAGGGACGCGGCAGATACGCAGTATTTT. Amino acid sequence: CASSFIRDAADTQYF. Filled out from reference TRBV28 and TRBJ2-3, the complete variable domain reads DVKVTQSSRYLVKRTGEKVFLECVQDMDHENMFWYRQDPGLGLRLIYFSYDVKMKEKGDIPEGYSVSREKKERFSLILESASTNQTSMYLCASSFIRDAADTQYFGPGTRLTVL.

The CDR3 nucleotides are TGCGCCAGCAGCCAAGGAATTAGCGGTAACAATGAGCAGTTCTTC. Amino acid sequence: CASSQGISGNNEQFF. The chain is built from TRBV4-1 and TRBJ2-1; TRBD2 is a possible D gene (6 bases). The CDR3 is 15 residues long. Germline-derived CDR1 and CDR2 are MGHRA and YSYEKL. Trimming shortened V by 1 base and J by 5 bases, and 12 bases separated the two germline ends.

This clonotype came up a few times. The gene calls are TRBV12-3 or TRBV12-4 and TRBJ2-5, with D perhaps TRBD1 or TRBD2 (5 bases each). The CDR3 contains 15 residues. The V end lost 5 bases, the J end lost 5 bases, and 18 bases lay between the germline ends. The CDR3 nucleotides read TGTGCCAGCAGTCCTACCTCGGGACCGGGGGAGACCCAGTACTTC. It yields the protein CASSPTSGPGETQYF.

This clonotype appeared many times. The chain carries TRBV6-1 and TRBJ2-7; 9 bases agree with TRBD1. The germline gives CDR1 MNHNS, CDR2 SASEGT. The CDR3 is 15 amino acids. The J segment lost 11 bases and the V segment lost 3 bases, leaving 14 bases of the junction unmatched. The CDR3 nucleotides are TGTGCCAGCAGTGATCTTCGGGACAGGGTGGACCGGGAGTACTTC. The encoded protein is CASSDLRDRVDREYF.

This clonotype was counted only a few times. The chain has TRBV12-3 or TRBV12-4 and TRBJ2-2, with unresolved D. V was cut by 7 bases and J by 6 bases, with 6 bases left in between. CDR3 length equals 11 residues. CDR3 in amino acids: CASTSAGELFF. CDR3 DNA sequence: TGTGCCAGCACATCAGCCGGGGAGCTGTTTTTT.

The chain employs TRBV12-3 or TRBV12-4 and TRBJ2-2; 7 bases map to TRBD1. V was clipped by 3 bases and J by 4 bases; unmatched bases: 8. The CDR3 is made up of 16 amino acids. CDR3 in DNA: TGTGCCAGCAGTTTTTTCTCGGGACAGTTCACCGGGGAGCTGTTTTTT. This encodes CASSFFSGQFTGELFF.